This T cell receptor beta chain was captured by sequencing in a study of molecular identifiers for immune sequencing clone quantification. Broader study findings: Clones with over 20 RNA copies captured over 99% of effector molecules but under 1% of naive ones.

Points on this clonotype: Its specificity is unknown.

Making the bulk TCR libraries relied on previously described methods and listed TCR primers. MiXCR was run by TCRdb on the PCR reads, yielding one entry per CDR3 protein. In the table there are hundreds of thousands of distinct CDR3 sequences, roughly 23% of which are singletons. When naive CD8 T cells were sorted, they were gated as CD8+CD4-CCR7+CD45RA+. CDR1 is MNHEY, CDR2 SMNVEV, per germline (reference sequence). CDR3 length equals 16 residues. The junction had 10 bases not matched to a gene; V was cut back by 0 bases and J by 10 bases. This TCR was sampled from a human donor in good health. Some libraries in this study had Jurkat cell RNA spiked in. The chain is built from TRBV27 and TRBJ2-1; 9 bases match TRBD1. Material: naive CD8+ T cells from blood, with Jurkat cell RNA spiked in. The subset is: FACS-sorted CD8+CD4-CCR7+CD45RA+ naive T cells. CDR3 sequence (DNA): TGTGCCAGCAGTTTATCGGGACAGGGTCCTCTGGGGGAGCAGTTCTTC. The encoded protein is CASSLSGQGPLGEQFF.